This is a list of T cell receptor beta chains from one sample in a study of CD8+ T cells in alopecia areata. Here immunoSEQ multiplex PCR was the method, and the copy in TCRdb shows in-frame clones only, minus some. The data contain 140,000 or so clones, roughly 58% of them singletons. The sample taken for sequencing was CD8+ T cells sorted from blood. The source of these receptors is a human donor in good health. CDR3s include the opening cysteine and the closing phenylalanine or tryptophan. A D gene is named only where the DNA matches it firmly. Clone size is shown for a subset of rows, as once, few, many or a class of expanded clone.

V,D,J,size,CDR3
TRBV5-1,NA,TRBJ1-1,NA,CASRSGGGNTEAFF
TRBV29-1,NA,TRBJ2-1,few,CSGSRGTSYNEQFF
TRBV28,NA,TRBJ2-5,once,CASSPPDALETQYF
TRBV5-4,TRBD2,TRBJ2-1,few,CASSPLTSQWDEQFF
TRBV15,NA,TRBJ2-4,few,CATSRGRRIAKNIQYF
TRBV29-1,NA,TRBJ2-5,few,CSVGSRSPRETQYF
TRBV11-2,TRBD2,TRBJ2-7,NA,CASSSTDPLAGGPYEQYF
TRBV6-5,NA,TRBJ1-2,NA,CASGGLGSYGYTF
TRBV20-1,NA,TRBJ2-7,NA,CSAPENYEQYF
TRBV29-1,NA,NA,NA,CSVEDRYEQYF
TRBV29-1,NA,TRBJ1-2,NA,CSVDPGLDLYGYTF
TRBV6-4,TRBD1,TRBJ2-7,few,CASSDDRVSYEQYF
TRBV28,NA,TRBJ2-1,few,CASTPSAGSYNEQFF
TRBV19,NA,TRBJ1-5,once,CASTMGVGQHF
TRBV6-5,TRBD2,TRBJ2-7,NA,CASAPSAGDDEQYF
TRBV6-6,TRBD1,TRBJ2-7,NA,CASSYSLQGGSYEQYF
TRBV11-2,NA,TRBJ2-1,NA,CASSSLRDFHYEQFF
TRBV25-1,NA,TRBJ2-6,few,CASSETVLSGANVLTF
TRBV7-9,TRBD1,TRBJ1-4,NA,CASSPRRQGSWEKLFF
TRBV28,NA,TRBJ2-7,NA,CASSLLDEQYF
TRBV2,NA,TRBJ2-1,NA,CASSVSKEQFF
TRBV30,NA,TRBJ2-3,NA,CAWSVGGSTDTQYF
TRBV14,TRBD1,TRBJ2-7,NA,CASSRDRSSSYEQYF
TRBV14,NA,TRBJ2-3,NA,CASSEGGWDTQYF
TRBV5-6,TRBD2,TRBJ2-1,NA,CASSLGYGGRGSHEQFF
TRBV29-1,TRBD1,TRBJ2-5,NA,CSVEERDRGTETQYF
TRBV19,NA,TRBJ1-2,NA,CASSISAQGVYGYTF
TRBV25-1,NA,TRBJ2-3,once,CASSESYTDTQYF
TRBV29-1,NA,TRBJ1-2,few,CSGTDGLNGYTF
TRBV29-1,TRBD1,TRBJ1-2,NA,CSVEGQPYGYTF
TRBV11-2,NA,TRBJ2-3,NA,CASSLAYTDTQYF
TRBV30,NA,TRBJ2-1,NA,CAWSDRPDEQFF
TRBV27,NA,TRBJ1-2,NA,CASRSGGRGYTF
TRBV7-9,NA,TRBJ2-7,few,CASTPGGHEQYF
TRBV29-1,TRBD2,TRBJ2-1,NA,CSVAGTSGSTGNEQFF
TRBV25-1,NA,TRBJ1-1,NA,CASSEFARTEAFF
TRBV4-1,NA,TRBJ2-1,medium-sized,CASSQEDASGNEQFF
TRBV29-1,NA,TRBJ1-1,many,CSGGTLGYTEAFF
TRBV7-8,TRBD2,TRBJ2-1,NA,CASSGIAGTSGYVQFF
TRBV28,NA,TRBJ2-7,NA,CASSQGPYEQYF
TRBV4-1,NA,TRBJ2-1,NA,CASSPVTHSYNEQFF
TRBV25-1,NA,TRBJ2-3,NA,CASSGGSGYFHTQYF